These T cell receptor beta chains were read from a single sample in a study of OX40 agonist ivuxolimab in advanced cancers. Generated by immunoSEQ multiplex PCR, the TCRdb table keeps only in-frame clones and is missing some. Here the sample spans 20,000 or so clones, 84% being singletons. The input for sequencing was CD4+ or CD8+ T cells sorted from blood, taken in a trial of the OX40 agonist ivuxolimab. Every receptor here comes from an adult with an advanced solid tumor such as melanoma, head and neck, liver or kidney cancer. CDR3s include the opening cysteine and the closing phenylalanine or tryptophan. The D gene is left open where the match is weak. A row's size may be missing; if present it is once, few, many or a size class.

v_call,j_call,d_call,clone_size,cdr3_aa,cdr3_nt
TRBV5-4,TRBJ1-2,TRBD1,NA,CASKTGWQAYGYTF,TGTGCCAGCAAGACAGGGTGGCAAGCTTATGGCTACACCTTC
TRBV2,TRBJ1-2,NA,once,CASRGLLTAFYGYTF,TGTGCCAGCAGGGGGCTTTTGACAGCATTCTATGGCTACACCTTC
TRBV30,TRBJ2-7,NA,NA,CAWSRGGESREQYF,TGTGCCTGGAGTCGCGGAGGTGAATCGCGGGAGCAGTACTTC
TRBV28,TRBJ2-7,NA,NA,CASSSDSSYEQYF,TGTGCCAGCAGTTCCGACAGTTCCTACGAGCAGTACTTC
TRBV19,TRBJ2-4,TRBD1,NA,CASSIIGPTGDRGLGKNIQYF,TGTGCCAGTAGTATAATCGGCCCCACGGGAGACAGGGGGCTTGGCAAAAACATTCAGTACTTC
TRBV5-1,TRBJ1-1,NA,few,CASSLLILRPFGTEAFF,TGCGCCAGCAGCTTGTTGATCCTCCGACCTTTTGGCACTGAAGCTTTCTTT
TRBV30,TRBJ2-5,TRBD2,NA,CAWTLAGDRTQYF,TGTGCCTGGACTCTAGCGGGAGATAGGACCCAGTACTTC
TRBV4-2,TRBJ1-1,TRBD1,NA,CASSFLGTGDTEAFF,TGTGCCAGCAGCTTTTTAGGGACAGGGGACACTGAAGCTTTCTTT
TRBV2,TRBJ1-3,TRBD1,NA,CASRPSPPGQGAGNTIYF,TGTGCCAGCAGACCAAGCCCACCGGGACAGGGAGCTGGAAACACCATATATTTT
TRBV9,TRBJ1-6,NA,once,CASAQGFSDSPLHF,TGTGCCAGCGCCCAGGGGTTCTCCGATTCACCCCTCCACTTT
TRBV7-9,TRBJ2-1,TRBD2,NA,CASSALLAETYNEQFF,TGTGCCAGCAGCGCATTACTAGCGGAAACCTACAATGAGCAGTTCTTC
TRBV28,TRBJ2-1,TRBD1,NA,CASTWGTGNWNEQFF,TGTGCCAGCACCTGGGGGACAGGGAATTGGAATGAGCAGTTCTTC
TRBV7-8,TRBJ1-6,TRBD1,NA,CASVGTGNNSPLHF,TGTGCCAGCGTGGGGACAGGGAACAATTCACCCCTCCACTTT
TRBV7-9,TRBJ1-2,TRBD1,NA,CASSPGGQGRNYGYTF,TGTGCCAGCAGCCCGGGGGGACAGGGGAGGAACTATGGCTACACCTTC
TRBV2,TRBJ1-1,NA,NA,CASSPYRGGNTEAFF,TGTGCCAGCAGTCCCTACCGGGGGGGGAACACTGAAGCTTTCTTT
TRBV2,TRBJ2-1,NA,NA,CASSEAYGRGYEQFF,TGTGCCAGCAGTGAAGCGTACGGCAGGGGATATGAGCAGTTCTTC
TRBV7-9,TRBJ2-7,NA,NA,CASSLSARSYEQYF,TGTGCCAGCAGCTTAAGCGCTAGGTCCTACGAGCAGTACTTC
TRBV9,TRBJ1-2,NA,NA,CASSASRGGYTF,TGTGCCAGCAGCGCATCTCGAGGTGGCTACACCTTC
TRBV9,TRBJ2-3,NA,few,CASRNGGRGARFEDTQYF,TGTGCCAGCCGCAATGGAGGCAGGGGAGCCCGATTTGAAGATACGCAGTATTTT
TRBV5-6,TRBJ2-2,NA,NA,CASSLDRDTGELFF,TGTGCCAGCAGCTTGGACAGGGACACCGGGGAGCTGTTTTTT
TRBV5-1,TRBJ2-1,TRBD1,NA,CASSLGTVLYNEQFF,TGCGCCAGCAGCCTCGGGACAGTACTCTACAATGAGCAGTTCTTC
TRBV27,TRBJ2-3,NA,NA,CASSFRDPVTDTQYF,TGTGCCAGCAGTTTCCGGGACCCGGTCACAGATACGCAGTATTTT
TRBV5-1,TRBJ1-1,NA,NA,CASTRTGGSTEAFF,TGCGCCAGCACCCGTACCGGTGGGAGCACTGAAGCTTTCTTT
TRBV7-8,TRBJ2-5,NA,once,CASSLAEETQYF,TGTGCCAGCAGCTTAGCGGAGGAGACCCAGTACTTC
TRBV2,TRBJ2-1,TRBD1,NA,CASSNGQDGYNEQFF,TGTGCCAGCAGTAATGGACAGGACGGCTACAATGAGCAGTTCTTC
TRBV30,TRBJ2-7,NA,NA,CAWNGGSRVYEQYF,TGTGCCTGGAACGGCGGGTCGAGGGTCTACGAGCAGTACTTC
TRBV7-9,TRBJ2-1,TRBD1,NA,CASSLTGDSYNEQFF,TGTGCCAGCAGTCTTACAGGGGACTCCTACAATGAGCAGTTCTTC
TRBV7-9,TRBJ2-3,TRBD2,NA,CASSYGTSGGRTDTQYF,TGTGCCAGCAGCTATGGGACTAGCGGGGGTCGGACAGATACGCAGTATTTT
TRBV6-1,TRBJ1-3,TRBD1,NA,CASSWDRVGNTIYF,TGTGCCAGCAGTTGGGACAGGGTGGGAAACACCATATATTTT
TRBV6-1,TRBJ2-2,NA,NA,CASSIGQNTGELFF,TGTGCCAGCAGTATCGGCCAGAACACCGGGGAGCTGTTTTTT
TRBV28,TRBJ1-2,TRBD1,NA,CASSPGQGYGYTF,TGTGCCAGCAGTCCGGGACAGGGGTATGGCTACACCTTC
TRBV6-5,TRBJ1-2,TRBD1,NA,CASSYADRGLNGYTF,TGTGCCAGCAGTTACGCCGATAGGGGGCTGAATGGCTACACCTTC
TRBV27,TRBJ2-7,TRBD2,NA,CASSLGGLAGEEQYF,TGTGCCAGCAGTTTGGGGGGACTAGCGGGAGAGGAGCAGTACTTC
TRBV20-1,TRBJ2-7,NA,NA,CSASIGREQYF,TGCAGTGCCAGTATCGGGCGCGAGCAGTACTTC
TRBV5-4,TRBJ1-1,NA,NA,CASSLRGSFAAEAFF,TGTGCCAGCAGCTTGAGGGGCAGCTTTGCAGCTGAAGCTTTCTTT
TRBV13,TRBJ2-3,TRBD1,NA,CASSEGALYTDTQYF,TGTGCCAGCAGTGAGGGGGCCCTTTACACAGATACGCAGTATTTT
TRBV18,TRBJ1-2,NA,NA,CASSPPSEAYGYTF,TGTGCCAGCTCACCACCTTCTGAGGCCTATGGCTACACCTTC
TRBV28,TRBJ1-1,TRBD1,NA,CASSPWTGGNSEAFF,TGTGCCAGCAGTCCGTGGACAGGGGGAAATTCTGAAGCTTTCTTT
TRBV11-1,TRBJ1-1,NA,NA,CASSPPGQMNTEAFF,TGTGCCAGCAGCCCCCCGGGACAAATGAACACTGAAGCTTTCTTT
TRBV6-6,TRBJ2-2,NA,NA,CASRGMGQNTGELFF,TGTGCCAGCAGGGGGATGGGACAAAACACCGGGGAGCTGTTTTTT
TRBV11-2,TRBJ1-5,NA,once,CASSLGVGANNQPQHF,TGTGCCAGCAGCTTAGGTGTAGGGGCGAACAATCAGCCCCAGCATTTT